The 14 T cell receptor beta chains below were found in one sample sequenced in a study of T-cell memory formation after mild COVID-19. TCRdb reprocessed the 5' RACE reads with MiXCR, giving one entry per CDR3 protein. In the table there are about 100,000 distinct CDR3 sequences, approximately 15% of which are singletons. Sequenced: PBMCs or a T cell subset sorted from them (not recorded which). All receptors derive from a young man who had mild COVID-19 (a few samples of this study predate the infection). Cell type and time point are not known.

This clonotype has just a few counts. The chain combines TRBV20-1 with TRBJ1-2; D is uncertain. This CDR3 spans 16 amino acids. Germline V gene data show CDR1 as DFQATT and CDR2 as SNEGSKA (reference sequence). Trimming removed 3 bases at V and 0 bases at J, with 17 bases between. Here the CDR3 reads CSASPWTRASNYGYTF. For the CDR3, the DNA is TGCAGTGCTAGCCCCTGGACTCGCGCCTCTAACTATGGCTACACCTTC.

This clonotype was counted between two and nine times. This chain uses TRBV7-3 with TRBJ2-3; 7 nucleotides match TRBD2. Germline CDR1 is SGHTA and CDR2 is FQGTGA. V shed 0 bases, J shed 2 bases, and the junction held 5 bases outside the gene matches. The length of the CDR3 is 16 residues. CDR3 in amino acids: CASSLTLSGTTDTQYF. CDR3 nucleotides: TGTGCCAGCAGCTTAACGTTGAGCGGGACCACAGATACGCAGTATTTT.

Many counts were recorded for this clonotype. The chain combines TRBV11-2 with TRBJ2-6; D uncertain. Germline values: CDR1 SGHAT, CDR2 FQNNGV. V was trimmed by 7 bases and J by 0 bases, leaving 7 bases between them. This CDR3 has 14 amino acids. The CDR3 reads CASKGSSGANVLTF. The CDR3 DNA reads as TGTGCCAGCAAGGGCTCCTCTGGGGCCAACGTCCTGACTTTC.

The sample holds many counts of this clonotype. The junction departs from germline at one end; a sequencing error may be responsible. The V call is TRBV7-9, the J call TRBJ2-3; D uncertain. CDR3 length equals 14 residues. CDR1 and CDR2 (germline): SEHNR, FQNEAQ (reference sequence). CDR3 coding DNA: TGTGCCAGCCGCTTAGGTGGGGACACAGATACGCAGTATTTT. Residues: CASRLGGDTDTQYF.

The V call is TRBV6-5, the J call TRBJ2-7; 10 positions match TRBD1. Germline assignment: CDR1 MNHEY and CDR2 SVGAGI. After removal of 6 bases from V and 7 bases from J, the junction contained 12 bases not matched to a gene. This CDR3 spans 15 amino acids. The CDR3 DNA reads TGTGCCAGCAGCGACCGGGACAGGGGCCCCTGGGAGCAGTACTTC. Translation gives CASSDRDRGPWEQYF.

This clonotype occurred a few times. As DNA, the CDR3 is TGTGCCAGCAGCTTAGCAACCGGGGGGGCCACAGATACGCAGTATTTT. Translated: CASSLATGGATDTQYF. The V call is TRBV7-3, the J call TRBJ2-3; 8 positions agree with TRBD2. J was trimmed by 2 bases and V by 2 bases; bases with no gene match: 6. Germline V gene lookup returns CDR1 SGHTA and CDR2 FQGTGA. This CDR3 contains 16 residues.

This clonotype showed up just a few times. The V and J genes are TRBV15 and TRBJ2-1; D is unresolved. V gave up 2 bases and J gave up 10 bases, with 9 bases separating them. The CDR3 has 12 residues. CDR1 LNHNV and CDR2 YYDKDF come from the germline V gene (reference sequence). The CDR3 bases are TGTGCCACCAGCAGACCGCTCCGAGAGCAGTTCTTC. Protein: CATSRPLREQFF.

J is TRBJ1-5 and V is TRBV7-9, with unresolved D. Trimming shortened V by 5 bases and J by 6 bases, and 17 bases separated the two germline ends. The V gene's germline CDR1 is SEHNR and CDR2 FQNEAQ (reference sequence). The CDR3 spans 15 residues. CDR3: CASSPPGGLGQPQHF. In DNA, the CDR3 is TGTGCCAGCAGCCCCCCCGGAGGGTTGGGTCAGCCCCAGCATTTT.

This clonotype was counted ten times or more. The chain joins TRBV7-6 to TRBJ1-2, with TRBD1 matching over 7 bases. Germline CDR1 reads SGHVS; CDR2 reads FNYEAQ. The junction had 9 bases not matched to a gene; V was cut back by 4 bases and J by 4 bases. The CDR3 length is 15 residues. In nucleotides, the CDR3 is TGTGCCAGCAGCTCCGAAGCCGGACAGGCCTATGGCTACACCTTC. Translation: CASSSEAGQAYGYTF.

This clonotype was observed a handful of times. This rearrangement joins TRBV15 to TRBJ2-7, with D possibly being TRBD1 (6 bases). Trimming took 3 bases from V and 1 from J, leaving 13 bases between them. CDR1 and CDR2 from the germline V gene are LNHNV and YYDKDF (reference sequence). CDR3 length: 15 residues. The chain's CDR3 is CATSRDRGRSYEQYV. As DNA, the CDR3 is TGTGCCACCAGCAGGGACAGAGGACGATCCTACGAGCAGTACGTC.

This clonotype has a handful of counts. This chain links TRBV7-8 with TRBJ2-7; 8 nucleotides align to TRBD1. Germline trimming cut 4 bases from V and 6 bases from J; bases unmatched to any gene: 8. This CDR3 has 14 amino acids. CDR1 and CDR2 (germline): SGHVS, FQNEAQ. Written as DNA, the CDR3 is TGTGCCAGCAGCTCCAGGCAGGGGGCGGGCGAGCAGTACTTC. Its protein is CASSSRQGAGEQYF. Using reference TRBV7-8 and TRBJ2-7 for the parts outside the CDR3, the full variable domain is GAGVSQSPRYKVAKRGQDVALRCDPISGHVSLFWYQQALGQGPEFLTYFQNEAQLDKSGLPSDRFFAERPEGSVSTLKIQRTQQEDSAVYLCASSSRQGAGEQYFGPGTRLTVT.

This clonotype was seen a handful of times. This chain uses TRBV11-1 with TRBJ2-1; no clear D gene. Germline V gene data show CDR1 as SGHAT and CDR2 as FQDESV (reference sequence). Trimming took off 5 bases at V and 10 bases at J, with 12 bases between the two ends. The CDR3 contains 12 residues. The CDR3 here is CASSPIDPEQFF. DNA for the CDR3: TGTGCCAGCAGCCCTATCGATCCCGAGCAGTTCTTC.

The chain recombines TRBV11-2 with TRBJ2-2; maybe TRBD2 (6 bases). Per germline, CDR1 SGHAT and CDR2 FQNNGV. The CDR3 runs to 14 residues. Trimming took off 5 bases at V and 3 bases at J, with 10 bases between the two ends. CDR3 protein: CASSIGSYTGELFF. The CDR3 nucleotides read TGTGCCAGCAGCATCGGGAGTTACACCGGGGAGCTGTTTTTT.

The sample holds a few counts of this clonotype. V and J are TRBV12-3 or TRBV12-4 and TRBJ2-1, with D perhaps assigned TRBD1 or TRBD2 (5 bases each). The CDR3 totals 13 residues. Trimming removed 6 bases from V and 6 bases from J, with 12 bases in between. CDR3 region: CASSPGRVNEQFF. The CDR3 bases are TGTGCCAGCAGCCCGGGACGAGTCAATGAGCAGTTCTTC.